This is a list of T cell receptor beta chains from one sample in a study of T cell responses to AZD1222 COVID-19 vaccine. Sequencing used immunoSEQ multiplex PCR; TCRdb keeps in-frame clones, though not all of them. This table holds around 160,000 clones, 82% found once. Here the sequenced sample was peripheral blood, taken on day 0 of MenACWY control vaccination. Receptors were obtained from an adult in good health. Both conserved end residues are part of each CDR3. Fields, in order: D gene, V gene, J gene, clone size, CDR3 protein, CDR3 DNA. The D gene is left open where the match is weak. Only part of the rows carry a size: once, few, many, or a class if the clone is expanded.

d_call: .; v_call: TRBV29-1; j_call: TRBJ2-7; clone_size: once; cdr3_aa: CSVEGAGSSYEQYF; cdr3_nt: TGCAGCGTGGAAGGGGCAGGGAGCTCCTACGAGCAGTACTTC
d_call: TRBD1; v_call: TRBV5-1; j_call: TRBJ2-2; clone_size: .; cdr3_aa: CASRSGGTGELFF; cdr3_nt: TGCGCCAGCAGATCAGGGGGCACCGGGGAGCTGTTTTTT
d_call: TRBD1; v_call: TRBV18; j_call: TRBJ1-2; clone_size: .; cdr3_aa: CASSSLDRGRGSYGYTF; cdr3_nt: TGTGCCAGCTCATCTTTGGACAGGGGGCGCGGGTCTTATGGCTACACCTTC
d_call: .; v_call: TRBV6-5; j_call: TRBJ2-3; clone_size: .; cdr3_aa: CASSYSTWTDTQYF; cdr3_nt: TGTGCCAGCAGTTACTCGACGTGGACAGATACGCAGTATTTT
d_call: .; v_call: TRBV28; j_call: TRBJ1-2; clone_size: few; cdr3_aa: CASSQGFGYTF; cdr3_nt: TGTGCCAGCAGTCAGGGGTTTGGCTACACCTTC
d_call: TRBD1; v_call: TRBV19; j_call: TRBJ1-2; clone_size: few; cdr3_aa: CASSIDGGEGGSHYYGYTF; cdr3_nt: TGTGCCAGTAGTATAGATGGAGGGGAAGGGGGCTCTCATTACTATGGCTACACCTTC
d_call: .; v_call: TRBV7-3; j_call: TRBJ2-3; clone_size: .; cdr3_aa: CASSTLGLTDTQYF; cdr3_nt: TGTGCCAGCAGCACATTAGGACTCACAGATACGCAGTATTTT
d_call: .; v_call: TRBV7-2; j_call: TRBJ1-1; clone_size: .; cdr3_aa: CASKLNTEAFF; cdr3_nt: TGTGCCAGTAAATTGAACACTGAAGCTTTCTTT
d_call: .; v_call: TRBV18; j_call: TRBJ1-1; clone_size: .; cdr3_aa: CASSPQRDTEAFF; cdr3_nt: TGTGCCAGCTCACCACAGAGGGACACTGAAGCTTTCTTT
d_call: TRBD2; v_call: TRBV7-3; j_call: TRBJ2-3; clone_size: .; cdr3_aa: CASSLEGTSGEDDTQYF; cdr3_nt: TGTGCCAGCAGCTTAGAGGGAACTAGCGGGGAGGATGATACGCAGTATTTT
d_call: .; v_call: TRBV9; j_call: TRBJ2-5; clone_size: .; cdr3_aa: CASSFNLGETQYF; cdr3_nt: TGTGCCAGCAGCTTTAATTTAGGGGAGACCCAGTACTTC
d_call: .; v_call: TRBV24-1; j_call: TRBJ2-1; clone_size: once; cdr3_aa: CATSDLGGEQFF; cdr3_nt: TGTGCCACCAGTGATTTAGGGGGGGAGCAGTTCTTC
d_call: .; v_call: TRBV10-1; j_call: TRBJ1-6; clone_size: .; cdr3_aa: CASSESSYNSPLHF; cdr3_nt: TGCGCCAGCAGTGAATCCAGCTATAATTCACCCCTCCACTTT
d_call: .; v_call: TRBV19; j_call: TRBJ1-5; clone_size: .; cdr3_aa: CASSVLDQPQHF; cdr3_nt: TGTGCCAGTTCTGTCTTGGATCAGCCCCAGCATTTT
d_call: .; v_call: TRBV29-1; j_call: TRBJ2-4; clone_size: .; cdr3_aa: CSVEDAGAGNIQYF; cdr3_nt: TGCAGCGTTGAAGACGCGGGCGCCGGAAACATTCAGTACTTC
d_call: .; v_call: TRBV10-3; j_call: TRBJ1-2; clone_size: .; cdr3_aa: CAISETYRSPLGYTF; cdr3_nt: TGTGCCATCAGTGAGACGTACAGGAGCCCCTTGGGCTACACCTTC
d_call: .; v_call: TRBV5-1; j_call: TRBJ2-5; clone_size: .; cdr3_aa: CASTWAREQETQYF; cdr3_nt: TGCGCCAGCACCTGGGCCCGGGAGCAAGAGACCCAGTACTTC
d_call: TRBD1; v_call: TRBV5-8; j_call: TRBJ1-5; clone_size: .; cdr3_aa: CASSLGDRFYQPQHF; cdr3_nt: TGTGCCAGCAGCTTGGGGGACAGGTTTTATCAGCCCCAGCATTTT
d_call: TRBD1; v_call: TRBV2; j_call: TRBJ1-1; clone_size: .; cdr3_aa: CASSGPGGQGKTEAFF; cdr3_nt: TGTGCCAGCAGCGGTCCGGGGGGACAGGGTAAAACTGAAGCTTTCTTT
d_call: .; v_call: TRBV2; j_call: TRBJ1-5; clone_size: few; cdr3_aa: CAISRGLGQPQHF; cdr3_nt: TGTGCCATTTCGAGGGGTCTGGGACAGCCCCAGCATTTT
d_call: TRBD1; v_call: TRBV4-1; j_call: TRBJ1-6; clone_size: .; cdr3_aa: CASSQVLGTGDNSPLHF; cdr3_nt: TGCGCCAGCAGCCAAGTCCTCGGGACAGGGGACAATTCACCCCTCCACTTT
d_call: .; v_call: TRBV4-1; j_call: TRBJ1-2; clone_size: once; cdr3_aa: CASSQGAGAGYGYTF; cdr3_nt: TGCGCCAGCAGCCAAGGTGCGGGGGCGGGCTATGGCTACACCTTC
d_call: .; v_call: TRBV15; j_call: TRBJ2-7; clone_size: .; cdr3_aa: CATSRDYGPAGEQYF; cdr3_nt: TGTGCCACCAGCAGAGATTATGGACCTGCGGGCGAGCAGTACTTC
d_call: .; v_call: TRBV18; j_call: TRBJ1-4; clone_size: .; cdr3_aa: CASSLGVTNEKLFF; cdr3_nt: TGTGCCAGCTCCCTGGGGGTAACTAATGAAAAACTGTTTTTT
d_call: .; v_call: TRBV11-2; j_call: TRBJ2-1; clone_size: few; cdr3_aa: CASSPTNRAGNEQFF; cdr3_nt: TGTGCCAGCAGCCCGACCAACAGGGCTGGCAATGAGCAGTTCTTC
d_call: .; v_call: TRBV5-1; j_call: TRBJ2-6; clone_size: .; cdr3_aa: CASSLAYAPRGSGANVLTF; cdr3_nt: TGCGCCAGCAGCTTGGCCTACGCACCCCGGGGTTCTGGGGCCAACGTCCTGACTTTC
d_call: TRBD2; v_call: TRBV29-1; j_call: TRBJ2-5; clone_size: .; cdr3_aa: CSVLGTSGGKEETQYF; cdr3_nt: TGCAGCGTGCTAGGGACTAGCGGGGGTAAGGAAGAGACCCAGTACTTC
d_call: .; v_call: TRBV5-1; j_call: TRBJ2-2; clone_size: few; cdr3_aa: CASSLSTANTGELFF; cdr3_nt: TGCGCCAGCAGCTTGTCAACAGCGAACACCGGGGAGCTGTTTTTT
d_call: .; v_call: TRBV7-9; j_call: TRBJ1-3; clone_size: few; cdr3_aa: CASSLARTTGNTIYF; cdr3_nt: TGTGCCAGCAGCTTAGCTAGGACAACTGGAAACACCATATATTTT
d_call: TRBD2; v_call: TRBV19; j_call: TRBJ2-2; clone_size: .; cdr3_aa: CASSIGLAGGELFF; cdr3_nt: TGTGCCAGTAGTATAGGACTAGCGGGCGGGGAGCTGTTTTTT
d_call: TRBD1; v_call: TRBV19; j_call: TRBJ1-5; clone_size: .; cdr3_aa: CASSINRDSRYQPQHF; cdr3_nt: TGTGCCAGTAGTATAAATCGGGACAGCCGCTATCAGCCCCAGCATTTT
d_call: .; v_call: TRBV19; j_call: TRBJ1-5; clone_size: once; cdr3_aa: CASSIEGAGPQHF; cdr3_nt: TGTGCCAGTAGTATAGAGGGAGCAGGGCCCCAGCATTTT
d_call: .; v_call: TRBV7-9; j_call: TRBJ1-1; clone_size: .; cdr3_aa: CASSLAEGWNTEAFF; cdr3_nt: TGTGCCAGCAGCTTAGCGGAGGGTTGGAACACTGAAGCTTTCTTT
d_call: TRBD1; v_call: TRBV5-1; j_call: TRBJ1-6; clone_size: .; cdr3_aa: CASSLATGSNSPLHF; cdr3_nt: TGCGCCAGCAGCTTGGCGACAGGGTCTAATTCACCCCTCCACTTT
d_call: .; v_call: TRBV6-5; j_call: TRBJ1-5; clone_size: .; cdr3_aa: CASRPVAAGNQPQHF; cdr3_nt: TGTGCCAGCAGACCTGTAGCGGCAGGCAATCAGCCCCAGCATTTT
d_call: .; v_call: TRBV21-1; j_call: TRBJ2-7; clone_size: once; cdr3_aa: CASSNRLRVGPYYEQYF; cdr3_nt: TGTGCCAGCAGCAACCGTCTGAGGGTAGGGCCCTACTACGAGCAGTACTTC
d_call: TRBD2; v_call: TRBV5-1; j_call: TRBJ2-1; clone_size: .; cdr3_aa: CASSLGRGGGAGGEQFF; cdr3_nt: TGCGCCAGCAGCTTAGGACGCGGCGGGGGGGCCGGGGGTGAGCAGTTCTTC
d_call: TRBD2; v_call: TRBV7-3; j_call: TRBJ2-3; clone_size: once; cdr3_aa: CASSLTSSTSGGARTDTQYF; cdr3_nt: TGTGCCAGCAGCTTAACTTCTTCGACTAGCGGGGGGGCTAGGACAGATACGCAGTATTTT
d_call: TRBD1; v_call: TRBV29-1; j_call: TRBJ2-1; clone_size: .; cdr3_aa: CSASQGGGYSYNEQFF; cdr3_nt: TGCAGCGCCTCCCAAGGGGGCGGGTACTCCTACAATGAGCAGTTCTTC
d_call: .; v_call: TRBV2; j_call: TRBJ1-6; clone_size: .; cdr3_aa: CASKDISGSPLHF; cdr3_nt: TGTGCCAGCAAGGACATTAGCGGTTCACCCCTCCACTTT
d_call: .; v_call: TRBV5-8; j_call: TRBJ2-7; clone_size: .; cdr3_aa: CASSLGRYEQYF; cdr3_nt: TGTGCCAGCAGCTTGGGGCGCTACGAGCAGTACTTC
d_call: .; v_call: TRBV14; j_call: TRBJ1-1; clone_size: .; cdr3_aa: CASSQDPTYYTEAFF; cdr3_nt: TGTGCCAGCAGCCAAGATCCCACCTACTACACTGAAGCTTTCTTT
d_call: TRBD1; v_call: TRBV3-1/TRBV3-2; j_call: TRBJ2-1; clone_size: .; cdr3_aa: CASSLSPGGNEQFF; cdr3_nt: TGTGCCAGCAGCCTAAGTCCAGGGGGAAATGAGCAGTTCTTC
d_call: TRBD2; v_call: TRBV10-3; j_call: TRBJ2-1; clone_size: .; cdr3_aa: CAISERLAGARSSYNEQFF; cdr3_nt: TGTGCCATCAGTGAGAGGCTAGCGGGGGCCAGGAGCTCCTACAATGAGCAGTTCTTC
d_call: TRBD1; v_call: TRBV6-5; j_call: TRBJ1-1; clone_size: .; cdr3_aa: CASSGDRGEAFF; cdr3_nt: TGTGCCAGCAGCGGTGACAGGGGTGAAGCTTTCTTT
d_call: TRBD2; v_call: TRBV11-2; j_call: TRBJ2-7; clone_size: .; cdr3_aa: CASSLAGGPTEQYF; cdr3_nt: TGTGCCAGCAGCTTAGCGGGGGGGCCGACCGAGCAGTACTTC
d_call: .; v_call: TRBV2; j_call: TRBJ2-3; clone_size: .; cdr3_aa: CASNPRGTDTQYF; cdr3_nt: TGTGCCAGCAACCCACGGGGCACAGATACGCAGTATTTT
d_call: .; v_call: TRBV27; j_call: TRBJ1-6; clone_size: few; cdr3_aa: CASSLLSGSSYNSPLHF; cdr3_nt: TGTGCCAGCAGTTTACTCTCGGGCAGCTCCTATAATTCACCCCTCCACTTT
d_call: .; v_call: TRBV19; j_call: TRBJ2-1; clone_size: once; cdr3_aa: CASSSPGKNEQFF; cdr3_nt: TGTGCCAGTAGTTCCCCCGGGAAAAATGAGCAGTTCTTC